The T cell receptor (beta chain) described here comes from a study of CD8 T cells in ankylosing spondylitis. This clonotype came up many times. V dropped 4 bases and J dropped 4 bases, with 28 bases sitting between them. CDR1 and CDR2 from the germline V gene are MNHEY and SVGEGT. This CDR3 is 20 amino acids long. TCRdb fed the 5' RACE reads into MiXCR, producing one record per CDR3 protein. The sample has 130,000 or so distinct CDR3 sequences; over 6% are singletons. Sequenced: blood, either unsorted or a sorted T cell fraction (not recorded which). The TCR originated in a male donor with ankylosing spondylitis or in good health (not recorded which). The chain couples TRBV6-2 or TRBV6-3 to TRBJ2-2; weak D call: TRBD2 (6 bases). The CDR3 DNA reads as TGTGCCAGCAGTTTCCTTTTTGACGGGGGAGACTTAGGGCCCACCGGGGAGCTGTTTTTT. Translating gives CASSFLFDGGDLGPTGELFF.